The 25 T cell receptor beta chains presented below share a single source sample, sequenced in a study of blood T cell repertoires in COVID-19. Generated by immunoSEQ multiplex PCR, the TCRdb table keeps only in-frame clones and is missing some. The data contain 250,000 to 400,000 clones, 85% to 90% of them singletons. The sample comprised peripheral blood. The source of these receptors is a woman in her twenties or thirties with COVID-19, enrolled during active disease.

Only a few counts were recorded for this clone. The chain couples TRBV7-9 to TRBJ2-5, with a weak D call TRBD1 (5 bases). V was pared by 1 base and J by 1 base, with 10 bases between. Germline V lookup: CDR1 SEHNR, CDR2 FQNEAQ (reference sequence). This CDR3 is built from 15 residues. The CDR3 protein is CASSLGYRTQETQYF. CDR3 sequence (DNA): TGTGCCAGCAGCTTAGGGTACAGGACCCAAGAGACCCAGTACTTC. Combining the CDR3 with reference TRBV7-9 and TRBJ2-5 gives the whole variable domain DTGVSQNPRHKITKRGQNVTFRCDPISEHNRLYWYRQTLGQGPEFLTYFQNEAQLEKSRLLSDRFSAERPKGSFSTLEIQRTEQGDSAMYLCASSLGYRTQETQYFGPGTRLLVL.

This clone has just one count. The chain couples TRBV7-3 to TRBJ2-3; D ambiguous. The germline V gene has CDR1 SGHTA and CDR2 FQGTGA. The CDR3 totals 13 residues. Trimming left V 5 bases short and J 2 bases short, with 8 bases between. The CDR3 region has the DNA TGTGCCAGCAGCAATGAGCTCACAGATACGCAGTATTTT. Its translation: CASSNELTDTQYF.

This clone has a single count. The V call is TRBV12-3 or TRBV12-4, the J call TRBJ2-4; TRBD1 agrees at 8 bases. The junction had 4 bases not matched to a gene; V was cut back by 4 bases and J by 8 bases. The CDR3 covers 13 residues. The CDR3 region is CASSYRGTDIQYF. CDR3 nucleotides: TGTGCCAGCAGTTACAGGGGGACGGACATTCAGTACTTC.

This clone was counted once. The chain joins TRBV6-5 to TRBJ2-7; TRBD2 agrees at 9 bases. Germline CDR1 is MNHEY and CDR2 is SVGAGI. Trimming at V came to 8 bases and at J to 0 bases, leaving 5 bases not matched to a gene. The CDR3 totals 14 residues. In DNA form, the CDR3 reads TGTGCCAGCCGATTGACTAGCGGCTCCTACGAGCAGTACTTC. This translates into CASRLTSGSYEQYF.

This chain uses TRBV6-5 with TRBJ1-4; D unresolved. Trimming stripped 8 bases from V and 8 bases from J, with 12 bases between. CDR3 length: 12 residues. Germline CDR1 MNHEY, CDR2 SVGAGI. This CDR3 is CASGFLEEKLFF. The CDR3 DNA is TGTGCCAGCGGGTTCCTGGAGGAAAAACTGTTTTTT.

This rearrangement joins TRBV3-1 (or the pseudogene TRBV3-2) to TRBJ2-7; 11 bases fit TRBD2. V lost 1 base and J lost 2; bases outside the gene matches: 4. Germline V gene lookup returns CDR1 LGHDT and CDR2 YNNKEL (reference sequence). This CDR3 spans 16 amino acids. The DNA of the CDR3 is TGTGCCAGCAGCCAAGCTTTGGGACTAGCGGCCTACGAGCAGTACTTC. Translating gives CASSQALGLAAYEQYF.

The rearrangement joins TRBV6-2 or TRBV6-3 to TRBJ1-5; a weak D match, TRBD1 (5 bases). Germline V gives CDR1 MNHEY, CDR2 SVGEGT. The CDR3 covers 16 residues. Trimming removed 0 bases at V and 4 bases at J, with 13 bases between. The DNA of the CDR3 is TGTGCCAGCAGTTACTCGAGTAGGGGAGGAAATCAGCCCCAGCATTTT. Translated, it gives CASSYSSRGGNQPQHF.

This clone was counted once. The chain carries TRBV7-6 and TRBJ1-5; D ambiguous. Germline values: CDR1 SGHVS, CDR2 FNYEAQ. The V end lost 1 base, the J end lost 7 bases, and 14 bases lay between the germline ends. The CDR3 is 15 residues long. CDR3 sequence: CASSLGPEARQPQHF. The CDR3 nucleotides read TGTGCCAGCAGCTTAGGTCCCGAGGCCAGACAGCCCCAGCATTTT.

The chain is built from TRBV5-4 and TRBJ1-1; weak D call: TRBD1 (5 bases). The ends were cut back, 4 bases at V and 6 bases at J, with 13 bases in the middle. Germline CDR1 SGHNT, CDR2 YYREEE (reference sequence). The CDR3 has 13 residues. The CDR3 loop reads CASSGTGRAEAFF. CDR3 in DNA: TGTGCCAGCAGCGGGACGGGGAGGGCTGAAGCTTTCTTT.

This rearrangement joins TRBV2 to TRBJ2-1; D unclear. Germline CDR1 and CDR2: SNHLY and FYNNEI. This CDR3 is 14 amino acids long. V shed 6 bases and J shed 0 bases, with 9 bases lying between them. The DNA for the CDR3 is TGTGCCAGCAGAAGCGCGAGCTCCTACAATGAGCAGTTCTTC. As protein: CASRSASSYNEQFF.

J is TRBJ2-7 and V is TRBV28; D not resolved. Germline V gene data show CDR1 as MDHEN and CDR2 as SYDVKM. CDR3 length: 14 amino acids. V was shortened by 1 base and J by 6 bases, with 13 bases between the two germline ends. The CDR3 region has the DNA TGTGCCAGCAGTTTATCAGCATCGTCAGGCGAGCAGTACTTC. Encoded protein: CASSLSASSGEQYF.

V is TRBV25-1 and J is TRBJ1-3; TRBD1 matches 9 bases. The ends lost 4 bases at V and 1 base at J; junction bases unmatched: 2. CDR1 MGHDK and CDR2 SYGVNS come from the germline V gene. The CDR3 is 15 residues long. CDR3 in amino acids: CASSGTGDSGNTIYF. The CDR3, as DNA: TGTGCCAGCAGTGGGACAGGGGATTCTGGAAACACCATATATTTT.

The V call is TRBV28, the J call TRBJ1-1, with TRBD1 identical over 7 bases. Trimming took 6 bases from V and 1 from J; bases not matched to a gene: 5. The CDR3 contains 14 residues. CDR1 and CDR2 (germline): MDHEN, SYDVKM. The CDR3, as DNA: TGTGCCAGCAGCCCTCGGGACAGGAACACTGAAGCTTTCTTT. This gives the protein CASSPRDRNTEAFF.

V gene TRBV10-2 combines with J gene TRBJ2-7; the D is unclear. Trimming shortened V by 0 bases and J by 9 bases, and 12 bases separated the two germline ends. The CDR3 is 13 residues long. Per the germline V gene, CDR1 is WSHSY and CDR2 is SAAADI. The CDR3 nucleotides are TGCGCCAGCAGTGAGTCACGTGACACTGTGCAGTACTTC. It specifies CASSESRDTVQYF.

The gene calls are TRBV10-3 and TRBJ1-3; TRBD1 matches 8 bases. The CDR3 runs 15 residues. V shed 0 bases and J 2 bases; nucleotides not matched to a gene: 0. Germline CDR1 reads ENHRY; CDR2 reads SYGVKD. The CDR3 region has the DNA TGTGCCATCAGTGAGTCCAGGGGGCCTGGAAACACCATATATTTT. This sequence encodes CAISESRGPGNTIYF.

This chain links TRBV10-2 with TRBJ2-5; the D gene is possibly TRBD2 (6 bases). Between the trimmed V and J ends, which lost 6 bases and 10 bases, there was a span of 15 bases. CDR1 and CDR2 (germline): WSHSY, SAAADI. The CDR3 runs 12 residues. CDR3 sequence reads: CASSVRREDQYF. CDR3 nucleotide sequence: TGCGCCAGCAGCGTCAGGAGGGAAGACCAGTACTTC.

The chain recombines TRBV30 with TRBJ1-5; the match to TRBD1 covers 7 bases. Germline V gives CDR1 GTSNPN, CDR2 SVGIG (reference sequence). The V segment lost 3 bases and the J segment 4 bases; nucleotides outside the gene matches: 6. The CDR3 length is 14 residues. In DNA form, the CDR3 reads TGTGCCTGGAGCACCAGGGGGATGAATCAGCCCCAGCATTTT. Amino acids: CAWSTRGMNQPQHF.

The CDR3 is CASSLRRTANYGYTF. In DNA, the CDR3 is TGTGCCAGCAGTCTTCGCCGGACAGCTAACTATGGCTACACCTTC. This chain connects TRBV6-5 to TRBJ1-2; tentatively, D is TRBD1 (6 bases). Germline V gene data show CDR1 as MNHEY and CDR2 as SVGAGI. The ends were cut back, 5 bases at V and 0 bases at J, with 13 bases in the middle. This CDR3 is built from 15 residues.

Written as DNA, the CDR3 is TGTGCCAGCAGCCAAGGAGTAGGGGACTATGGCTACACCTTC. Translating gives CASSQGVGDYGYTF. The rearrangement joins TRBV3-1 (or the pseudogene TRBV3-2) to TRBJ1-2; a possible D gene is TRBD1 (5 bases). This CDR3 has 14 residues. Trimming left V 1 base short and J 3 bases short, with 9 bases between. Per germline, CDR1 LGHDT and CDR2 YNNKEL (reference sequence).

This chain joins TRBV6-5 and TRBJ2-7; D may be TRBD2 (5 bases). Germline CDR1 reads MNHEY; CDR2 reads SVGAGI. Trimming stripped 9 bases from V and 2 bases from J, with 14 bases between. This CDR3 is 13 amino acids long. CDR3 sequence: CASGLSITYEQYF. CDR3 coding DNA: TGTGCCAGTGGACTCTCTATTACCTACGAGCAGTACTTC.

The rearrangement uses TRBV19 and TRBJ1-5; TRBD1 aligns across 10 bases. This CDR3 comprises 15 residues. From germline, CDR1 is LNHDA and CDR2 SQIVND (reference sequence). V lost 7 bases, J lost 7 bases, and 10 bases stayed unmatched. The DNA for the CDR3 is TGTGCCAGTAAGGGCAGGGGACAGGGGCAACAGCCCCAGCATTTT. It codes for CASKGRGQGQQPQHF.

The chain has TRBV9 and TRBJ1-1, with 7 bases aligning to TRBD1. The trim removed 4 bases at V and 1 base at J, leaving 4 bases unmatched. Germline V gives CDR1 SGDLS, CDR2 YYNGEE. This CDR3 is built from 14 residues. In DNA form, the CDR3 reads TGTGCCAGCAGCTCGGGACAGCCGAACACTGAAGCTTTCTTT. The encoded protein is CASSSGQPNTEAFF.

The V gene is TRBV7-2, the J gene TRBJ2-1; D is possibly TRBD2 (5 bases). The CDR3 covers 15 residues. Deletions cut 0 bases from V and 0 bases from J, with 6 bases between. Per germline, CDR1 SGHTA and CDR2 FQGNSA. CDR3 DNA: TGTGCCAGCAGCTTAGCGCTAGCCTCCTACAATGAGCAGTTCTTC. Translating gives CASSLALASYNEQFF.

J is TRBJ2-5 and V is TRBV30, with D hard to call. The CDR3 extends over 13 amino acids. Between the trimmed V and J ends, which lost 2 bases and 1 base, there was a span of 8 bases. Looked up from germline, CDR1 is GTSNPN and CDR2 is SVGIG (reference sequence). The CDR3 protein is CAWSPLLQETQYF. CDR3 coding DNA: TGTGCCTGGAGTCCGCTACTCCAAGAGACCCAGTACTTC.

The CDR3 nucleotides read TGTGCCTGGACTACAGGGCCTTCCTCCTACGAGCAGTACTTC. The encoded protein is CAWTTGPSSYEQYF. V is TRBV30 and J is TRBJ2-7, with D perhaps matching TRBD1 (6 bases). CDR3 length: 14 residues. V was shortened by 4 bases and J by 0 bases, with 13 bases between the two germline ends. The germline gives CDR1 GTSNPN, CDR2 SVGIG (reference sequence).